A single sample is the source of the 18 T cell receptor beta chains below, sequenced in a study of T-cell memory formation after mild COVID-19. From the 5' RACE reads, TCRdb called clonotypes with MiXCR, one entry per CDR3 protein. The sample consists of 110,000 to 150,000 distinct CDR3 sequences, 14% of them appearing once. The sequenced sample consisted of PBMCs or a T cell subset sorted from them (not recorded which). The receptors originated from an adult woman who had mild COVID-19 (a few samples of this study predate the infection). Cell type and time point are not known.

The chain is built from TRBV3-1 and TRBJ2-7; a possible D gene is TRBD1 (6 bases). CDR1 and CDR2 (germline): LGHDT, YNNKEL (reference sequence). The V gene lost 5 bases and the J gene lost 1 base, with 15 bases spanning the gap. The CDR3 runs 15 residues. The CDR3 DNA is TGTGCCAGCAGCTTCCGGTTAAGGGGGTCCTACGAGCAGTACTTC. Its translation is CASSFRLRGSYEQYF.

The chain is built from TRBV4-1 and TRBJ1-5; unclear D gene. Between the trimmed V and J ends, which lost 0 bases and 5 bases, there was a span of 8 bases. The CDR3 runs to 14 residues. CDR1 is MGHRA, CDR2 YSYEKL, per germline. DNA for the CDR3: TGCGCCAGCAGCCAAGATCGTTCGTATCAGCCCCAGCATTTT. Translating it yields CASSQDRSYQPQHF.

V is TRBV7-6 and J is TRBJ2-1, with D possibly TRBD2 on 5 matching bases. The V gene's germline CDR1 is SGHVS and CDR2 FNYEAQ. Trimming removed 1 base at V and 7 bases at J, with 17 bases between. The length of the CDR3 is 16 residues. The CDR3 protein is CASSLVLGLADNEQFF. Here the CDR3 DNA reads TGTGCCAGCAGCTTAGTTCTCGGGCTAGCTGATAATGAGCAGTTCTTC.

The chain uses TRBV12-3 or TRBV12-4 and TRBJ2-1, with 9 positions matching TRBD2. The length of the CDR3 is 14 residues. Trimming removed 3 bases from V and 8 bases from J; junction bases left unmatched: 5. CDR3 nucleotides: TGTGCCAGCAGTTTGGCTAGCGGGGTCTATGAGCAGTTCTTC. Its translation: CASSLASGVYEQFF.

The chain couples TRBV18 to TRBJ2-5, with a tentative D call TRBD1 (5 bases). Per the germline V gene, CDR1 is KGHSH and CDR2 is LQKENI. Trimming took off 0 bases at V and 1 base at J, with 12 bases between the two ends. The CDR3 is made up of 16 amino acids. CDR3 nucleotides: TGTGCCAGCTCACCACCGTCCGGACACTTCCAAGAGACCCAGTACTTC. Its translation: CASSPPSGHFQETQYF.

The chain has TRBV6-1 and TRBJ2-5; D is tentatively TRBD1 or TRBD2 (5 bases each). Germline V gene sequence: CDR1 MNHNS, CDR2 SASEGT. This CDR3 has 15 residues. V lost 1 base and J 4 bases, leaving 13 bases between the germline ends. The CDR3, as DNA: TGTGCCAGCAGTGAAGTGGGGACCTTAACAGAGACCCAGTACTTC. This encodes CASSEVGTLTETQYF.

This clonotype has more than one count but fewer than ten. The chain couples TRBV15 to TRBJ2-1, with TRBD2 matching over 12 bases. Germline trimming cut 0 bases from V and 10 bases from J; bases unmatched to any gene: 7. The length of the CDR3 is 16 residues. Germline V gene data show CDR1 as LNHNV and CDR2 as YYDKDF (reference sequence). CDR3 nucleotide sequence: TGTGCCACCAGCAGAGATCCCGGGCTAGCGGGAGGGGAGCAGTTCTTC. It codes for CATSRDPGLAGGEQFF. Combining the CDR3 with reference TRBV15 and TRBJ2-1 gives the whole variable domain DAMVIQNPRYQVTQFGKPVTLSCSQTLNHNVMYWYQQKSSQAPKLLFHYYDKDFNNEADTPDNFQSRRPNTSFCFLDIRSPGLGDTAMYLCATSRDPGLAGGEQFFGPGTRLTVL.

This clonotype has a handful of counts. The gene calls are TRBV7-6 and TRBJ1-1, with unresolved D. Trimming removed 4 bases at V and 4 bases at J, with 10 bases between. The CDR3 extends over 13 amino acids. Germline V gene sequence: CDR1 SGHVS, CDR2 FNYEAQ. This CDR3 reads CASSYGSGTEAFF. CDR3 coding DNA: TGTGCCAGCAGCTACGGTTCGGGCACTGAAGCTTTCTTT.

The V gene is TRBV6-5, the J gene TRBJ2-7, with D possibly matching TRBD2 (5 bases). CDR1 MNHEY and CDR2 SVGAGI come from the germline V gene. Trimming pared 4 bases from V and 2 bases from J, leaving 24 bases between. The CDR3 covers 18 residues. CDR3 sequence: CASSFRGWGEILTYEQYF. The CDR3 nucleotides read TGTGCCAGCAGTTTTCGGGGATGGGGAGAGATCCTTACCTACGAGCAGTACTTC.

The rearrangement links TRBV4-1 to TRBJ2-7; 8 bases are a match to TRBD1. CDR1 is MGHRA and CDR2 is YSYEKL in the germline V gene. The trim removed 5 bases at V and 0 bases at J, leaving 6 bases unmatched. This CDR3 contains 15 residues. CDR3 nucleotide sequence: TGCGCCAGCAGCTCAAGACAGGGGCCCTCCTACGAGCAGTACTTC. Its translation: CASSSRQGPSYEQYF.

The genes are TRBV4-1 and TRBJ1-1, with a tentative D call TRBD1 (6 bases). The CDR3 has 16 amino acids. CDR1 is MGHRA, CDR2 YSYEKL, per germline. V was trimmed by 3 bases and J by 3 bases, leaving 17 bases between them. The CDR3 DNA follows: TGCGCCAGCAGCCAGAAACAGGGTAAAGGGGACACTGAAGCTTTCTTT. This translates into CASSQKQGKGDTEAFF.

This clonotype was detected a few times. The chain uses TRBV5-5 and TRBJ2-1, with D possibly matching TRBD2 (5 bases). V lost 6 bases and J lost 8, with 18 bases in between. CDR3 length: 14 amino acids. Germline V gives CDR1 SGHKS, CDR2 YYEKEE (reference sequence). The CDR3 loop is CASNLAWGSHEQFF. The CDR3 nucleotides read TGTGCCAGCAACCTAGCTTGGGGATCTCATGAGCAGTTCTTC. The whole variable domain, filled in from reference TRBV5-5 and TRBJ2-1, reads DAGVTQSPTHLIKTRGQQVTLRCSPISGHKSVSWYQQVLGQGPQFIFQYYEKEERGRGNFPDRFSARQFPNYSSELNVNALLLGDSALYLCASNLAWGSHEQFFGPGTRLTVL.

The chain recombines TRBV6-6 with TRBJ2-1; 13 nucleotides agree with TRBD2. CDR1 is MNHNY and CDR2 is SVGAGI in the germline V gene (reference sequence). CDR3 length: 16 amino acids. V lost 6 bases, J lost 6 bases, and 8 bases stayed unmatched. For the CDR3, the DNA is TGTGCCAGCAGCCTACCGGGACTAGCGGGAAGCAATGAGCAGTTCTTC. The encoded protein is CASSLPGLAGSNEQFF.

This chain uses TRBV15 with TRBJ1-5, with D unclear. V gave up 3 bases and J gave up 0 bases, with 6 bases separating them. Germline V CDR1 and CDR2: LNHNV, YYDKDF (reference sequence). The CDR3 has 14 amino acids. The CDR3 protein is CATSRSFSNQPQHF. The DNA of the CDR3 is TGTGCCACCAGCAGGTCATTTAGCAATCAGCCCCAGCATTTT.

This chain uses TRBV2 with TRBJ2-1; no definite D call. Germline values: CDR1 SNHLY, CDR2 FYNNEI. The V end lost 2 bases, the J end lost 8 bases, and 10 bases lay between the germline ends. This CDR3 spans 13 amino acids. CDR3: CASSEKELHEQFF. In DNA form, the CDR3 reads TGTGCCAGCAGTGAAAAGGAGTTACATGAGCAGTTCTTC.

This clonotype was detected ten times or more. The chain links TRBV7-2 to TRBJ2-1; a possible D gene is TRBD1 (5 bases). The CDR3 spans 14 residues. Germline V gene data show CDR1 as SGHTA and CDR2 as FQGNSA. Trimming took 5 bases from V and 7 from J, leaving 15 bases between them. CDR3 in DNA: TGTGCCAGCAGCGTGGCCCAGGGTCCGAATGAGCAGTTCTTC. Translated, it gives CASSVAQGPNEQFF.

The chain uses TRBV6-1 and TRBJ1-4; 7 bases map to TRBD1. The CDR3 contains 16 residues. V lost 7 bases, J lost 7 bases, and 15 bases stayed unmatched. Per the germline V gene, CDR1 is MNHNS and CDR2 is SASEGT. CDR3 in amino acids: CASTQETGTGGEKLFF. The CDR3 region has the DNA TGTGCCAGCACCCAAGAGACAGGGACGGGGGGTGAAAAACTGTTTTTT.

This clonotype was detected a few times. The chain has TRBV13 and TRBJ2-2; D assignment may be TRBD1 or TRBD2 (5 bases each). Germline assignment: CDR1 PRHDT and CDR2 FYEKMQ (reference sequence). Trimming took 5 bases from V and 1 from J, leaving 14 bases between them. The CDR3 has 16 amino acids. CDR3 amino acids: CASSAIRDENTGELFF. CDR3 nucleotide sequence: TGTGCCAGCAGCGCAATCCGGGACGAGAACACCGGGGAGCTGTTTTTT.